The 31 T cell receptor beta chains below all came from one sample that was sequenced in a study of cytomegalovirus exposure and HLA in healthy donors. PCR was performed using 60 Vbeta and 13 Jbeta primers. Sequencing used immunoSEQ multiplex PCR; TCRdb keeps in-frame clones, though not all of them. The table shows some 120,000 clones, with roughly 80% occurring only once. The sequencing sample was made of PBMCs. The receptors were sampled from a man in his thirties or forties in good health and CMV-seronegative.

The chain has TRBV27 and TRBJ1-4; D is ambiguous. Germline values: CDR1 MNHEY, CDR2 SMNVEV (reference sequence). V was shortened by 5 bases and J by 0 bases, with 19 bases between the two germline ends. This CDR3 region has 18 residues. The CDR3 nucleotides are TGTGCCAGCAGTCGCGCCCCCAGGACGGGAACAACTAATGAAAAACTGTTTTTT. It codes for CASSRAPRTGTTNEKLFF.

The chain joins TRBV19 to TRBJ2-7; 9 bases are shared with TRBD2. In germline, CDR1 is LNHDA, CDR2 SQIVND (reference sequence). J gave up 3 bases and V 7 bases, and 13 bases lay outside the gene matches. This CDR3 region has 16 residues. The CDR3 nucleotides are TGTGCCAGTACTACCAGGGGAGTAGCGGGAGACTACGAGCAGTACTTC. Its translation is CASTTRGVAGDYEQYF.

To note about this clone: Other DNA variants within this sample encode the same CDR3. The V gene is TRBV25-1, the J gene TRBJ2-1, with a possible D match to TRBD1 (5 bases). The germline V gene encodes CDR1 MGHDK and CDR2 SYGVNS. The CDR3 is 14 amino acids. Trimming pared 5 bases from V and 10 bases from J, leaving 18 bases between. The CDR3 is CASSLETVRSEQFF. CDR3 nucleotides: TGTGCCAGCAGTCTGGAGACAGTTCGGAGCGAGCAGTTCTTC.

This clone has only one observation. The J gene is TRBJ2-1, the V gene TRBV5-1; TRBD1 is a possible D gene (6 bases). V lost 6 bases to trimming and J lost 12 bases, with 22 bases between them. This CDR3 comprises 14 residues. CDR1 and CDR2 from the germline V gene are SGHRS and YFSETQ. CDR3 nucleotides: TGCGCCAGCACCTATACAGGGTCCTACGAGGGGCAGTTCTTC. The encoded protein is CASTYTGSYEGQFF. The complete variable domain, with remaining parts taken from reference TRBV5-1 and TRBJ2-1, reads KAGVTQTPRYLIKTRGQQVTLSCSPISGHRSVSWYQQTPGQGLQFLFEYFSETQRNKGNFPGRFSGRQFSNSRSEMNVSTLELGDSALYLCASTYTGSYEGQFFGPGTRLTVL.

This clone was counted a few times. This chain joins TRBV7-3 and TRBJ2-1; TRBD1 aligns across 8 bases. Germline V lookup: CDR1 SGHTA, CDR2 FQGTGA. Trimming removed 5 bases from V and 5 bases from J; junction bases left unmatched: 2. The CDR3 length is 13 residues. CDR3 sequence (DNA): TGTGCCAGCAGCATGACAGGGGACAATGAGCAGTTCTTC. It codes for CASSMTGDNEQFF.

The genes are TRBV7-9 and TRBJ2-2, with 8 bases aligning to TRBD2. The CDR3 runs 15 residues. Trimming took 9 bases from V and 2 from J; bases not matched to a gene: 8. Germline lookup yields CDR1 SEHNR and CDR2 FQNEAQ (reference sequence). The CDR3 sequence is CARDRLATNTGELFF. CDR3 nucleotides: TGTGCCAGGGATCGACTAGCGACCAACACCGGGGAGCTGTTTTTT.

As for this clone: Other DNA sequences from this sample encode an identical CDR3 as well. V and J are TRBV29-1 and TRBJ2-3; TRBD1 is a possible D gene (6 bases). Germline V gene lookup returns CDR1 SQVTM and CDR2 ANQGSEA. V dropped 1 base and J dropped 4 bases, with 9 bases sitting between them. The CDR3 is 13 residues long. CDR3 nucleotide sequence: TGCAGCGTTGAAGTCTCAGGGGCAGATACGCAGTATTTT. Its protein product is CSVEVSGADTQYF.

This clone occurred once. V usage is TRBV6-6 and J usage is TRBJ2-7; TRBD1 is a possible D gene (6 bases). The V end was cut by 6 bases, the J end by 3 bases, with 15 bases between. The CDR3 is made up of 14 amino acids. Germline values: CDR1 MNHNY, CDR2 SVGAGI (reference sequence). CDR3 residues: CASSLTGLGYEQYF. As DNA, the CDR3 is TGTGCCAGCAGCTTGACAGGTCTTGGCTACGAGCAGTACTTC.

The chain couples TRBV28 to TRBJ1-5, with unresolved D. V was cut by 7 bases and J by 3 bases, with 10 bases left in between. This CDR3 has 13 residues. Germline V lookup: CDR1 MDHEN, CDR2 SYDVKM. The CDR3 nucleotides are TGTGCCAGCATCTTTTCCCCCAATCAGCCCCAGCATTTT. Its protein product is CASIFSPNQPQHF.

The CDR3 nucleotides read TGTGCCAGTAGTATCGACGCGGACATGAACACTGAAGCTTTCTTT. Translated: CASSIDADMNTEAFF. This chain uses TRBV19 with TRBJ1-1, with a weak D call TRBD1 (5 bases). The germline V gene encodes CDR1 LNHDA and CDR2 SQIVND (reference sequence). V lost 3 bases, J lost 0 bases, and 11 bases lay in between. The CDR3 has 15 amino acids.

The chain employs TRBV10-1 and TRBJ1-3; no clear D. The CDR3 length is 15 residues. Germline CDR1 and CDR2: WNHNN and SYGVQD (reference sequence). V gave up 5 bases and J gave up 0 bases, with 11 bases separating them. The CDR3 is CASSSGRGSGNTIYF. For the CDR3, the DNA is TGCGCCAGCAGTTCGGGTCGCGGCTCTGGAAACACCATATATTTT.

The chain couples TRBV23-1 to TRBJ1-3; 7 nucleotides align to TRBD1. TRBV23-1 is an ORF, with its function uncertain. J gave up 0 bases and V 0 bases, and 5 bases lay outside the gene matches. The CDR3 is made up of 17 amino acids. This CDR3 is CASSQSNRGSSGNTIYF. The CDR3 DNA reads as TGCGCCAGCAGTCAATCAAACAGGGGTAGCTCTGGAAACACCATATATTTT.

This clone was observed once. The chain carries TRBV29-1 and TRBJ2-7; 12 positions match TRBD1. V shed 6 bases and J 5 bases; nucleotides not matched to a gene: 5. CDR3 size: 13 residues. Germline lookup yields CDR1 SQVTM and CDR2 ANQGSEA. This CDR3 reads CSVTGTGGHEQYF. The CDR3, as DNA: TGCAGCGTAACCGGGACAGGGGGCCACGAGCAGTACTTC.

This clone was counted a few times. The chain joins TRBV5-1 to TRBJ1-4; TRBD1 agrees at 7 bases. The V gene end was trimmed by 4 bases and the J gene end by 3 bases; junction bases not matched to a gene: 9. Germline values: CDR1 SGHRS, CDR2 YFSETQ. CDR3 length: 16 amino acids. DNA of the CDR3: TGCGCCAGCAGCCGTTCAACAGGGGTGGCTAATGAAAAACTGTTTTTT. This sequence encodes CASSRSTGVANEKLFF.

As for this clone: Germline and junction disagree at one end, which may indicate a read error. V usage is TRBV7-9 and J usage is TRBJ2-5; 7 bases are a match to TRBD1. The CDR3 covers 18 residues. Germline V gene sequence: CDR1 SEHNR, CDR2 FQNEAQ (reference sequence). CDR3 sequence reads: CSSSFGWGQIRYEETQYF. DNA of the CDR3: TGTTCCAGCAGCTTTGGGTGGGGACAGATACGATACGAGGAGACCCAGTACTTC.

The chain carries TRBV9 and TRBJ2-5; D might be TRBD2 (6 bases). Germline V gene lookup returns CDR1 SGDLS and CDR2 YYNGEE. The length of the CDR3 is 12 residues. The germline V and J ends were trimmed by 4 bases and 5 bases, with 9 bases remaining between them. The CDR3 bases are TGTGCCAGCAGCCCCGGGGGTGAGACCCAGTACTTC. Its translation is CASSPGGETQYF.

This sequence joins TRBV4-1 and TRBJ2-7, with 9 bases lining up with TRBD2. The CDR3 is made up of 15 amino acids. Germline V lookup: CDR1 MGHRA, CDR2 YSYEKL. V was clipped by 3 bases and J by 3 bases; unmatched bases: 6. In DNA form, the CDR3 reads TGCGCCAGCAGCCAGCTAGCGGGACTTTACTACGAGCAGTACTTC. Its protein is CASSQLAGLYYEQYF.

The chain has TRBV18 and TRBJ2-7, with 9 positions matching TRBD1. The CDR3 totals 15 residues. Germline CDR1 is KGHSH and CDR2 is LQKENI. V was pared by 3 bases and J by 2 bases, with 5 bases of the junction left unmatched. DNA for the CDR3: TGTGCCAGCTCACCCCCCGGGACAGGGACCTACGAGCAGTACTTC. Its translation: CASSPPGTGTYEQYF.

The genes are TRBV5-4 and TRBJ2-5; tentative D call: TRBD1 (5 bases). The end of the DNA aligns better with TRBJ2-7, so the J call may be wrong. This CDR3 is built from 15 residues. CDR1 SGHNT and CDR2 YYREEE come from the germline V gene (reference sequence). In DNA, the CDR3 is TGTGCCAGCAGCTTGGCGTCAGGGAATCCGTACGAGCAGTACTTC. Residues: CASSLASGNPYEQYF.

This sequence joins TRBV2 and TRBJ2-1; D uncertain. The CDR3 runs 14 residues. V was shortened by 6 bases and J by 8 bases, with 17 bases between the two germline ends. Germline values: CDR1 SNHLY, CDR2 FYNNEI. The CDR3 coding sequence is TGTGCCAGCAGCCTCGGGTTAGAGGCCGATGAGCAGTTCTTC. This gives the protein CASSLGLEADEQFF.

The gene calls are TRBV21-1 and TRBJ1-1; the table's TRBD1 call for D was not verified on the DNA. TRBV21-1 is termed a pseudogene. This CDR3 has 11 amino acids. CDR3 nucleotides: TGTGCCAGCAGCGAACAGGGTGAAGCTTTCTTT. Protein sequence: CASSEQGEAFF.

The count of this clone is one. This chain connects TRBV28 to TRBJ2-1; TRBD2 matches at 12 bases. The CDR3 contains 17 residues. The junction had 11 bases not matched to a gene; V was cut back by 5 bases and J by 6 bases. CDR1 MDHEN and CDR2 SYDVKM come from the germline V gene. DNA for the CDR3: TGTGCCAGCAGTGCATCGACGACTAGCGGGAGTTTCAATGAGCAGTTCTTC. This codes for CASSASTTSGSFNEQFF.

The J gene is TRBJ2-7, the V gene TRBV11-2; 8 bases align to TRBD2. J was trimmed by 2 bases and V by 1 base; bases with no gene match: 7. This CDR3 spans 16 amino acids. The germline V gene has CDR1 SGHAT and CDR2 FQNNGV. The CDR3 is CASSLAPSGPTYEQYF. The CDR3 DNA reads TGTGCCAGCAGCTTAGCCCCTAGCGGGCCAACCTACGAGCAGTACTTC.

V gene TRBV9 combines with J gene TRBJ1-1; D is ambiguous. With 4 bases removed from V and 1 base from J, the gap between germline ends came to 14 bases. This CDR3 contains 15 residues. Germline CDR1 reads SGDLS; CDR2 reads YYNGEE. CDR3 sequence: CASSPHPLGNTEAFF. DNA for the CDR3: TGTGCCAGCAGCCCCCATCCCCTAGGGAACACTGAAGCTTTCTTT.

The chain recombines TRBV28 with TRBJ1-4; 7 nucleotides align to TRBD1. CDR3 size: 14 residues. Germline trimming cut 4 bases from V and 4 bases from J; bases unmatched to any gene: 3. Per germline, CDR1 MDHEN and CDR2 SYDVKM. CDR3 in amino acids: CASSSGQYNEKLFF. In nucleotides, the CDR3 is TGTGCCAGCAGTTCGGGACAGTATAATGAAAAACTGTTTTTT.

This clone was seen a handful of times. The V and J genes are TRBV5-1 and TRBJ2-7, with D possibly TRBD2 on 6 matching bases. Germline-derived CDR1 and CDR2 are SGHRS and YFSETQ. V dropped 4 bases and J dropped 6 bases, with 23 bases sitting between them. This CDR3 comprises 16 residues. This chain's CDR3 is CASSATTGLTRGEQYF. The DNA of the CDR3 is TGCGCCAGCAGCGCAACCACGGGACTTACACGCGGCGAGCAGTACTTC.

The V call is TRBV7-9, the J call TRBJ2-1; D unresolved. The germline gives CDR1 SEHNR, CDR2 FQNEAQ (reference sequence). V was pared by 5 bases and J by 5 bases, with 10 bases between. The CDR3 spans 13 residues. The CDR3 is CASSPSADNEQFF. Here the CDR3 DNA reads TGTGCCAGCAGCCCTAGTGCGGACAATGAGCAGTTCTTC.

The genes are TRBV27 and TRBJ2-3, with D possibly matching TRBD2 (5 bases). Germline assignment: CDR1 MNHEY and CDR2 SMNVEV (reference sequence). This CDR3 is 15 amino acids long. Trimming shortened V by 5 bases and J by 5 bases, and 17 bases separated the two germline ends. Here the CDR3 DNA reads TGTGCCAGCAGTCGGAGCGGAGCCCCTGGAGATACGCAGTATTTT. As protein: CASSRSGAPGDTQYF.

The chain has TRBV4-1 and TRBJ2-1; 7 bases map to TRBD2. With 0 bases clipped from V and 7 bases from J, the junction kept 27 bases outside the gene matches. The length of the CDR3 is 22 residues. Per germline, CDR1 MGHRA and CDR2 YSYEKL. CDR3 region: CASSQEGRTALSGALGDNEQFF. DNA of the CDR3: TGCGCCAGCAGCCAAGAGGGGCGAACGGCCCTCAGCGGGGCCTTGGGGGATAATGAGCAGTTCTTC.

CDR3 sequence reads: CASSPSRSYNEQFF. CDR3 sequence (DNA): TGTGCCAGCAGCCCCTCGCGGTCTTACAATGAGCAGTTCTTC. The rearrangement links TRBV7-2 to TRBJ2-1; D not resolved. V gave up 5 bases and J gave up 4 bases, with 12 bases separating them. Per the germline V gene, CDR1 is SGHTA and CDR2 is FQGNSA. The CDR3 has 14 residues.

On this clone: The germline gene is not matched at one end of the junction; a read error may be the cause. This chain joins TRBV7-9 and TRBJ2-7; D not certain. Per the germline V gene, CDR1 is SEHNR and CDR2 is FQNEAQ (reference sequence). CDR3 length: 14 amino acids. CDR3 DNA sequence: TGTTCCAGCAGCCTTGTAGATCCTCGGTACGAGCAGTACTTC. It codes for CSSSLVDPRYEQYF. Based on the CDR3 plus reference TRBV7-9 and TRBJ2-7, the full variable domain is DTGVSQNPRHKITKRGQNVTFRCDPISEHNRLYWYRQTLGQGPEFLTYFQNEAQLEKSRLLSDRFSAERPKGSFSTLEIQRTEQGDSAMYLCSSSLVDPRYEQYFGPGTRLTVT.